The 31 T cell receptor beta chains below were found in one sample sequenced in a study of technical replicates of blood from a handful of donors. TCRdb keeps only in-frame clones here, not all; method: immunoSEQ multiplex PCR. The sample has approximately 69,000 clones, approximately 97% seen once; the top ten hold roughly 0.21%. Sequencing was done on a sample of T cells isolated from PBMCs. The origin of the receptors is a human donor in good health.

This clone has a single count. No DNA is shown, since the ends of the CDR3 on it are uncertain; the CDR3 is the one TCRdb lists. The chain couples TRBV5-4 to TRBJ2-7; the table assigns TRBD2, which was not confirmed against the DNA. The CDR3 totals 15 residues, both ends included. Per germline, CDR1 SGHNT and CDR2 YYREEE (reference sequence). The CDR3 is CASSSSTSGPTVQYF.

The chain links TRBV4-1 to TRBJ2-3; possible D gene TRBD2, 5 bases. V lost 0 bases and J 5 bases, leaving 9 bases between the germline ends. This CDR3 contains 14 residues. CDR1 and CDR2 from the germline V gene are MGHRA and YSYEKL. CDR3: CASSQELGRDTQYF. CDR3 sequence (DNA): TGCGCCAGCAGCCAAGAGTTGGGGAGAGATACGCAGTATTTT.

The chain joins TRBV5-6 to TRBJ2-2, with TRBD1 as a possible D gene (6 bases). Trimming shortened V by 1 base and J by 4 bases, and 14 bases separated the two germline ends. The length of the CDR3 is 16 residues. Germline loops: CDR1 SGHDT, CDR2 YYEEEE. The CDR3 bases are TGTGCCAGCAGCTTGAGGCAGGGGAAGGGCACCGGGGAGCTGTTTTTT. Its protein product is CASSLRQGKGTGELFF.

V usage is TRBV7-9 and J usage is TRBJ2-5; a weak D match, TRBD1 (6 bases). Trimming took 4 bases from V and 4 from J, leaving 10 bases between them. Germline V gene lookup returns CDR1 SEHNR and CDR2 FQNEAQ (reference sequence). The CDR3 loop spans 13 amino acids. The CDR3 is CASSSGDRETQYF. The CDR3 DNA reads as TGTGCCAGCAGCTCAGGGGACCGAGAGACCCAGTACTTC.

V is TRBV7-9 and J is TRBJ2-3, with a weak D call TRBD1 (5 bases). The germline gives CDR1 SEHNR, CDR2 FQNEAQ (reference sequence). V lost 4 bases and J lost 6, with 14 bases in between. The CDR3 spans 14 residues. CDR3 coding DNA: TGTGCCAGCAGCTCCCGACAGCCCTCGGATACGCAGTATTTT. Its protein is CASSSRQPSDTQYF. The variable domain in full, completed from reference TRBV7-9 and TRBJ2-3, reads DTGVSQNPRHKITKRGQNVTFRCDPISEHNRLYWYRQTLGQGPEFLTYFQNEAQLEKSRLLSDRFSAERPKGSFSTLEIQRTEQGDSAMYLCASSSRQPSDTQYFGPGTRLTVL.

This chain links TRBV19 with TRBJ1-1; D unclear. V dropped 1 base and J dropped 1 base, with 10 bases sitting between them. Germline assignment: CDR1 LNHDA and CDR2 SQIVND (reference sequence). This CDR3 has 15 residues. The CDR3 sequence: CASSIANSRNTEAFF. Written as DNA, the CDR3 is TGTGCCAGTAGTATAGCAAACAGCCGGAACACTGAAGCTTTCTTT.

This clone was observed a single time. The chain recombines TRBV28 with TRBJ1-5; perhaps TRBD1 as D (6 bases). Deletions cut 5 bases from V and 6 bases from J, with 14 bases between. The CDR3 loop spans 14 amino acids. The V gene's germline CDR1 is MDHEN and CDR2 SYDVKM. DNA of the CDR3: TGTGCCAGCAGTCCCCAGGGGTACCGTCAGCCCCAGCATTTT. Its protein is CASSPQGYRQPQHF.

The CDR3 sequence: CASSLDPRGNTEAFF. DNA for the CDR3: TGTGCCAGCAGCTTAGATCCCAGGGGAAACACTGAAGCTTTCTTT. This chain links TRBV11-2 with TRBJ1-1; a weak D match, TRBD1 (6 bases). Germline loops: CDR1 SGHAT, CDR2 FQNNGV. Deletions cut 0 bases from V and 2 bases from J, with 10 bases between. This CDR3 spans 15 amino acids.

The CDR3 DNA reads as TGTGCCAGCAGCTTAGAAGCGGGATTCTACGAGCAGTACTTC. Its translation is CASSLEAGFYEQYF. The chain links TRBV11-2 to TRBJ2-7; 7 bases agree with TRBD2. CDR3 length equals 14 residues. V gave up 0 bases and J gave up 3 bases; unmatched junction bases: 2. CDR1 and CDR2 (germline): SGHAT, FQNNGV. The variable domain in full, with the rest retrieved from reference TRBV11-2 and TRBJ2-7, is EAGVAQSPRYKIIEKRQSVAFWCNPISGHATLYWYQQILGQGPKLLIQFQNNGVVDDSQLPKDRFSAERLKGVDSTLKIQPAKLEDSAVYLCASSLEAGFYEQYFGPGTRLTVT.

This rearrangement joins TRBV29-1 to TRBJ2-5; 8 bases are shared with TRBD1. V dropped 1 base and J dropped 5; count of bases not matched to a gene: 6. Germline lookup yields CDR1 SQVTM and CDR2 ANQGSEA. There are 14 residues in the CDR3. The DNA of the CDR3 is TGCAGCGTTGAAGGTGGGACAGGATGGGAGACCCAGTACTTC. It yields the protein CSVEGGTGWETQYF. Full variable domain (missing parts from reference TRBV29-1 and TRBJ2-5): SAVISQKPSRDICQRGTSLTIQCQVDSQVTMMFWYRQQPGQSLTLIATANQGSEATYESGFVIDKFPISRPNLTFSTLTVSNMSPEDSSIYLCSVEGGTGWETQYFGPGTRLLVL.

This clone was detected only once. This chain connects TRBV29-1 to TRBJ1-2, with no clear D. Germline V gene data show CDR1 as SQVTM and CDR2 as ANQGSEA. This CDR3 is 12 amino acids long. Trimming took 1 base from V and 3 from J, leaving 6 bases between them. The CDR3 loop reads CSVEGQDYGYTF. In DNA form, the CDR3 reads TGCAGCGTTGAAGGGCAGGACTATGGCTACACCTTC.

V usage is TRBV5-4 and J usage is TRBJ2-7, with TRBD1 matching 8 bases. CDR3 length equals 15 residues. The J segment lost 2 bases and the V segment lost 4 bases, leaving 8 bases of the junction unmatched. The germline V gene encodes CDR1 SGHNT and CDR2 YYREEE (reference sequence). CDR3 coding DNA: TGTGCCAGCAGCCGGCAGATGGGACAGGCCTACGAGCAGTACTTC. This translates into CASSRQMGQAYEQYF.

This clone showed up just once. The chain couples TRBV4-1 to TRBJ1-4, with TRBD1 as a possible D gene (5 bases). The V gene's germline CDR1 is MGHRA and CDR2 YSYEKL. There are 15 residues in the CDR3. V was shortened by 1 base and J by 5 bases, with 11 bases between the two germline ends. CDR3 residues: CASSQGRTKNEKLFF. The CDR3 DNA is TGCGCCAGCAGCCAAGGACGGACAAAAAATGAAAAACTGTTTTTT.

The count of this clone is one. CDR3 loop: CASSFAGAGYSNQPQHF. For the CDR3, the DNA is TGTGCCAGCAGTTTTGCGGGGGCGGGATATAGCAATCAGCCCCAGCATTTT. J is TRBJ1-5 and V is TRBV28, with a possible D match to TRBD1 (6 bases). Germline V lookup: CDR1 MDHEN, CDR2 SYDVKM. Trimming took 3 bases from V and 0 from J, leaving 15 bases between them. The CDR3 runs to 17 residues.

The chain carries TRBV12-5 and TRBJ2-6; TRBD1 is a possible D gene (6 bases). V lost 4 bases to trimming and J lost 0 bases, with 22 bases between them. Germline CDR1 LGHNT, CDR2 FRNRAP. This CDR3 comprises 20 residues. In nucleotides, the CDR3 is TGTGCTAGTGGTTCCCAACCCCCAGGGGCGATGAGCTCTGGGGCCAACGTCCTGACTTTC. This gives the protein CASGSQPPGAMSSGANVLTF. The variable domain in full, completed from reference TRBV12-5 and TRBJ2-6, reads DARVTQTPRHKVTEMGQEVTMRCQPILGHNTVFWYRQTMMQGLELLAYFRNRAPLDDSGMPKDRFSAEMPDATLATLKIQPSEPRDSAVYFCASGSQPPGAMSSGANVLTFGAGSRLTVL.

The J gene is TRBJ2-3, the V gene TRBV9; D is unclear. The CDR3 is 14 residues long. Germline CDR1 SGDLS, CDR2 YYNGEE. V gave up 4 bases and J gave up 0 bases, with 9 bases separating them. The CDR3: CASSPQTSTDTQYF. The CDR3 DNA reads TGTGCCAGCAGCCCTCAGACTAGCACAGATACGCAGTATTTT.

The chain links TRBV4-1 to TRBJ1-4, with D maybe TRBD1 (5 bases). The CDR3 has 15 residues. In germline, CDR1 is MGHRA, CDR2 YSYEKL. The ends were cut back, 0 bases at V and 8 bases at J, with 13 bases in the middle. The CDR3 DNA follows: TGCGCCAGCAGCCAAGACCCCAGGGATGGGGAAAAACTGTTTTTT. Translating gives CASSQDPRDGEKLFF.

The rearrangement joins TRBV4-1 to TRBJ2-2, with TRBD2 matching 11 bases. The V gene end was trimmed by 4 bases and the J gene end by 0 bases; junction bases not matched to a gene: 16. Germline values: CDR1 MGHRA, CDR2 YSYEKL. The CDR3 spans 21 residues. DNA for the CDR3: TGCGCCAGCAGCCGCCGGCGCACTAGCGGGAGTCAACCCGCGAACACCGGGGAGCTGTTTTTT. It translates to CASSRRRTSGSQPANTGELFF.

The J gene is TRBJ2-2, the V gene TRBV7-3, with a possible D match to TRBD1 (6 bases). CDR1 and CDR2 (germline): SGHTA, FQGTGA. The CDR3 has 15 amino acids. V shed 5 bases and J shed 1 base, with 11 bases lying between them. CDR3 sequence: CASSPPGQNTGELFF. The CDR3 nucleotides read TGTGCCAGCAGCCCTCCGGGACAGAACACCGGGGAGCTGTTTTTT. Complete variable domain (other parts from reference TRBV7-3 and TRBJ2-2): GAGVSQTPSNKVTEKGKYVELRCDPISGHTALYWYRQSLGQGPEFLIYFQGTGAADDSGLPNDRFFAVRPEGSVSTLKIQRTERGDSAVYLCASSPPGQNTGELFFGEGSRLTVL.

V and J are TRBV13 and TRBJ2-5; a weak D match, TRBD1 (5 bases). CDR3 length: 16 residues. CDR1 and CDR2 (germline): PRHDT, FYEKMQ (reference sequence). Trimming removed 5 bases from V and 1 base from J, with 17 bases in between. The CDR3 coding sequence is TGTGCCAGCAGCATCCGACCCCCTAGGGGCCAAGAGACCCAGTACTTC. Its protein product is CASSIRPPRGQETQYF.

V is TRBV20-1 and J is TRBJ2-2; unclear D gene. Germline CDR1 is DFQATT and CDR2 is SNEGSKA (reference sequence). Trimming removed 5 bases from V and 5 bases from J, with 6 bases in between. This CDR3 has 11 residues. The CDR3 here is CSAPRTGELFF. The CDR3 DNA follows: TGCAGTGCTCCGCGTACCGGGGAGCTGTTTTTT.

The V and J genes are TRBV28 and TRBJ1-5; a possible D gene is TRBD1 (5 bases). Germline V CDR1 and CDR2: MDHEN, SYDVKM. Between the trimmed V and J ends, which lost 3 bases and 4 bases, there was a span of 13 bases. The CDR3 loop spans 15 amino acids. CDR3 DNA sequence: TGTGCCAGCAGTTTTCAAGGGGAGGGGAATCAGCCCCAGCATTTT. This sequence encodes CASSFQGEGNQPQHF.

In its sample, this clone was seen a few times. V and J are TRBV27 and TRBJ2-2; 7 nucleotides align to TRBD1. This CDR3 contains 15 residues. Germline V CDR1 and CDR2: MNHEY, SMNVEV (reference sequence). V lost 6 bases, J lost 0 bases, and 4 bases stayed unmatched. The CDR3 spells CASRPGQANTGELFF. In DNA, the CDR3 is TGTGCCAGCAGGCCTGGACAGGCGAACACCGGGGAGCTGTTTTTT.

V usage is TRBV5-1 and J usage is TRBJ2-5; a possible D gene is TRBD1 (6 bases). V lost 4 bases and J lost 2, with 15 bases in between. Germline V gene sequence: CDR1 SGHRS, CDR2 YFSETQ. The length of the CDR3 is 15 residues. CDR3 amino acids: CASSPGRTAQETQYF. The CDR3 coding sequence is TGCGCCAGCAGCCCTGGGCGGACAGCGCAAGAGACCCAGTACTTC.

The CDR3 DNA follows: TGCGCCAGCAGTCAACCAACAGGGGGGAACACTGAAGCTTTCTTT. Its translation: CASSQPTGGNTEAFF. The V call is TRBV10-1, the J call TRBJ1-1; 8 nucleotides agree with TRBD1. With 5 bases clipped from V and 1 base from J, the junction kept 6 bases outside the gene matches. Germline CDR1 WNHNN, CDR2 SYGVQD (reference sequence). The CDR3 is 15 amino acids.

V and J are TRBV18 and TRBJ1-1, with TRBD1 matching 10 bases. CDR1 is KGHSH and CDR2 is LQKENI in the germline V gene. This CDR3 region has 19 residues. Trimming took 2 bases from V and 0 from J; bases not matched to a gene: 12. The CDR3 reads CASSPTPGQGWTMNTEAFF. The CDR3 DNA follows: TGTGCCAGCTCACCAACCCCGGGACAGGGGTGGACAATGAACACTGAAGCTTTCTTT.

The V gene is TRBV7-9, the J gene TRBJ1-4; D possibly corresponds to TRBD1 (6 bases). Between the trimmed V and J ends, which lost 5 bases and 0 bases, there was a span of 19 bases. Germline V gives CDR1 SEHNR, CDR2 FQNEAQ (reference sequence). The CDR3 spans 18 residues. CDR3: CASSPARGALATNEKLFF. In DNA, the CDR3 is TGTGCCAGCAGCCCAGCGCGGGGGGCCTTAGCAACTAATGAAAAACTGTTTTTT.

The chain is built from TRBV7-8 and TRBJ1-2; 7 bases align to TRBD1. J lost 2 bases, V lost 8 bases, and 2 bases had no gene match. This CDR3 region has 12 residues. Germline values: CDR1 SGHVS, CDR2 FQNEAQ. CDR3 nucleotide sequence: TGTGCCAGCCGGACAGGCAACTATGGCTACACCTTC. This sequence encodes CASRTGNYGYTF.

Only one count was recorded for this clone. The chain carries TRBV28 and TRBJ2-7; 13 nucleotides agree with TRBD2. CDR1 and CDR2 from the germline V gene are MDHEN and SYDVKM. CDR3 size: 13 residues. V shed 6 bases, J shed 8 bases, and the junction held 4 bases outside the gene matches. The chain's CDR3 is CASRGTSGNKQYF. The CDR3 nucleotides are TGTGCCAGCAGAGGGACTAGCGGGAATAAGCAGTACTTC.

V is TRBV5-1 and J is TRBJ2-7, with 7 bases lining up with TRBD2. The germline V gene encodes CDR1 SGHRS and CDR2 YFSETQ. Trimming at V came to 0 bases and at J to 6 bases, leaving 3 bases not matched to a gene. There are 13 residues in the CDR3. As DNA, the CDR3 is TGCGCCAGCAGCTTGGAGCGGGACGGCGAGCAGTACTTC. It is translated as CASSLERDGEQYF.

The CDR3 spells CASSPRPGQGASEQFF. The DNA of the CDR3 is TGCGCCAGCAGCCCGAGACCGGGACAGGGGGCGAGTGAGCAGTTCTTC. The J gene is TRBJ2-1, the V gene TRBV4-1, with 12 bases lining up with TRBD1. Germline assignment: CDR1 MGHRA and CDR2 YSYEKL. The CDR3 length is 16 residues. The junction had 10 bases not matched to a gene; V was cut back by 4 bases and J by 9 bases.